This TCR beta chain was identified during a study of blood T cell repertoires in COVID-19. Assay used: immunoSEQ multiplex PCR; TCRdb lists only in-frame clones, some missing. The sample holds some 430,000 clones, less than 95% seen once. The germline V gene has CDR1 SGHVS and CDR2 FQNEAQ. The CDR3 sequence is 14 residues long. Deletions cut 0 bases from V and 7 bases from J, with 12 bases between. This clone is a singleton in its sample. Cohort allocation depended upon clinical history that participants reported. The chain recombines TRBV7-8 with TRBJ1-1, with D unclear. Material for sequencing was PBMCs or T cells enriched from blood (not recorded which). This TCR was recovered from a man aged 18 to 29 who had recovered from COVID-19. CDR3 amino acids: CASSLAAEGSEAFF. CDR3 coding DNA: TGTGCCAGCAGCTTAGCGGCGGAGGGTAGTGAAGCTTTCTTT.